These 20 T cell receptor beta chains were sequenced from one sample in a study of patients and donors after allogeneic stem cell transplantation. TCRdb called the RT-PCR reads again in MiXCR, with one record for every CDR3 protein. Seen here are about a million distinct CDR3 sequences, about a sixth observed once, and the top ten hold 5% to 6.5%. The sequenced material came from blood, either unsorted or a sorted T cell fraction (not recorded which). These receptors came from a human donor who was either an allogeneic HSCT recipient or a stem cell or donor lymphocyte infusion donor (not recorded which). It is not recorded whose cells these are; they may come from a transplant donor.

The chain joins TRBV12-5 to TRBJ2-7, with D possibly matching TRBD1 (6 bases). Trimming pared 0 bases from V and 1 base from J, leaving 13 bases between. Germline CDR1 and CDR2: LGHNT and FRNRAP. The CDR3 has 16 amino acids. CDR3 amino acids: CASGLVRDKISYEQYF. The CDR3 bases are TGTGCTAGTGGTTTGGTACGGGACAAAATTTCCTACGAGCAGTACTTC.

The rearrangement joins TRBV10-3 to TRBJ2-3; maybe TRBD2 (5 bases). Per germline, CDR1 ENHRY and CDR2 SYGVKD. This CDR3 spans 14 amino acids. V was shortened by 4 bases and J by 2 bases, with 10 bases between the two germline ends. The CDR3 DNA is TGTGCCATCAGTGGCCGGGAAAACACAGATACGCAGTATTTT. Its translation: CAISGRENTDTQYF.

The chain joins TRBV4-3 to TRBJ2-2, with D possibly TRBD1 on 6 matching bases. This CDR3 is built from 12 residues. The germline V gene has CDR1 LGHNA and CDR2 YSLEER. The V end lost 4 bases, the J end lost 9 bases, and 9 bases lay between the germline ends. CDR3 in DNA: TGCGCCAGCAGCCCAGGGGAGCGGGAGCTGTTTTTT. Amino acids: CASSPGERELFF.

Ten or more counts support this clonotype. The chain's CDR3 is CASSATRTQSTDTQYF. The DNA for the CDR3 is TGCGCCAGCAGCGCCACTAGAACCCAGAGCACAGATACGCAGTATTTT. V gene TRBV5-1 combines with J gene TRBJ2-3, with a tentative D call TRBD2 (5 bases). Trimming removed 4 bases at V and 0 bases at J, with 15 bases between. CDR3 size: 16 residues. Germline V gene data show CDR1 as SGHRS and CDR2 as YFSETQ.

The sample holds many counts of this clonotype. The chain uses TRBV12-3 or TRBV12-4 and TRBJ1-2; 7 nucleotides align to TRBD1. This CDR3 is 16 amino acids long. With 2 bases clipped from V and 5 bases from J, the junction kept 11 bases outside the gene matches. The DNA of the CDR3 is TGTGCCAGCAGTTTACACGCCGGACAGGCTGGTTATGGCTACACCTTC. Protein sequence: CASSLHAGQAGYGYTF.

There are many counts of this clonotype. V usage is TRBV12-3 or TRBV12-4 and J usage is TRBJ2-1, with 8 bases that match TRBD2. CDR3 length: 13 amino acids. V shed 3 bases and J 6 bases; nucleotides not matched to a gene: 1. CDR3 sequence: CASSLTSVNEQFF. In nucleotides, the CDR3 is TGTGCCAGCAGTTTGACTAGCGTCAATGAGCAGTTCTTC.

The CDR3 loop reads CASSSIPGTVLNEQFF. CDR3 bases: TGTGCCAGCAGCTCAATCCCCGGGACTGTCCTCAATGAGCAGTTCTTC. The gene calls are TRBV11-2 and TRBJ2-1; perhaps TRBD2 as D (6 bases). The CDR3 sequence is 16 residues long. The ends were cut back, 4 bases at V and 6 bases at J, with 19 bases in the middle. Germline V CDR1 and CDR2: SGHAT, FQNNGV.

The rearrangement joins TRBV9 to TRBJ2-7; D perhaps matches TRBD1 (6 bases). The CDR3 is 16 amino acids. V was shortened by 0 bases and J by 3 bases, with 16 bases between the two germline ends. The V gene's germline CDR1 is SGDLS and CDR2 YYNGEE. The CDR3 DNA reads as TGTGCCAGCAGCGTAGCAGGGGAGCTCAGCCACTACGAGCAGTACTTC. The encoded protein is CASSVAGELSHYEQYF.

This clonotype occurred a few times. This chain links TRBV12-3 or TRBV12-4 with TRBJ2-3, with a tentative D call TRBD2 (5 bases). There are 12 residues in the CDR3. Deletions cut 5 bases from V and 7 bases from J, with 10 bases between. CDR3: CASSPERNTQYF. The CDR3 nucleotides read TGTGCCAGCAGTCCAGAGCGGAATACGCAGTATTTT.

Only a few counts were recorded for this clonotype. J is TRBJ2-1 and V is TRBV5-1; TRBD1 agrees at 8 bases. The J segment lost 8 bases and the V segment lost 0 bases, leaving 4 bases of the junction unmatched. The CDR3 has 14 amino acids. CDR1 and CDR2 from the germline V gene are SGHRS and YFSETQ. CDR3 amino acids: CASSLGQGRHEQFF. CDR3 nucleotide sequence: TGCGCCAGCAGCTTGGGACAGGGGAGGCATGAGCAGTTCTTC.

This clonotype has more than one count but fewer than ten. The chain links TRBV4-1 to TRBJ2-1; 10 nucleotides agree with TRBD2. With 0 bases clipped from V and 6 bases from J, the junction kept 5 bases outside the gene matches. There are 16 residues in the CDR3. In germline, CDR1 is MGHRA, CDR2 YSYEKL. CDR3 loop: CASSQDPSGSGNEQFF. CDR3 bases: TGCGCCAGCAGCCAAGACCCTAGCGGGAGTGGCAATGAGCAGTTCTTC.

The chain recombines TRBV20-1 with TRBJ2-5; a weak D match, TRBD2 (5 bases). Trimming left V 1 base short and J 3 bases short, with 18 bases between. There are 16 residues in the CDR3. CDR1 is DFQATT and CDR2 is SNEGSKA in the germline V gene (reference sequence). This CDR3 reads CSARGQGESGKETQYF. CDR3 sequence (DNA): TGCAGTGCTAGAGGTCAAGGCGAGTCGGGGAAAGAGACCCAGTACTTC.

The V gene is TRBV6-5, the J gene TRBJ2-5; the D gene could be TRBD1 or TRBD2 (7 bases each). This CDR3 has 14 residues. V lost 2 bases and J lost 5, with 12 bases in between. In germline, CDR1 is MNHEY, CDR2 SVGAGI. The CDR3 region has the DNA TGTGCCAGCAGTTACCCAGGGGGAGGGGAGACCCAGTACTTC. Amino acids: CASSYPGGGETQYF.

The rearrangement uses TRBV20-1 and TRBJ2-5; 8 bases are a match to TRBD1. The junction had 2 bases not matched to a gene; V was cut back by 0 bases and J by 2 bases. The V gene's germline CDR1 is DFQATT and CDR2 SNEGSKA (reference sequence). The CDR3 runs 14 residues. CDR3 bases: TGCAGTGCTAGAGATTACAGGGGGCAAGAGACCCAGTACTTC. It specifies CSARDYRGQETQYF.

This chain uses TRBV12-3 or TRBV12-4 with TRBJ2-1; D gene uncertain. The CDR3 covers 14 residues. Deletions cut 3 bases from V and 3 bases from J, with 9 bases between. CDR3 DNA: TGTGCCAGCAGTTTCGCTCGGTTCTACAATGAGCAGTTCTTC. The encoded protein is CASSFARFYNEQFF.

This rearrangement joins TRBV6-1 to TRBJ2-7; D might be TRBD2 (5 bases). V was trimmed by 9 bases and J by 0 bases, leaving 18 bases between them. CDR1 and CDR2 from the germline V gene are MNHNS and SASEGT. The CDR3 consists of 15 residues. CDR3: CASGGAFGSSYEQYF. The CDR3 DNA is TGTGCCAGTGGAGGTGCCTTTGGGAGCTCCTACGAGCAGTACTTC.

This clonotype appeared a few times. The rearrangement uses TRBV29-1 and TRBJ1-2; a possible D gene is TRBD1 (6 bases). The germline V and J ends were trimmed by 4 bases and 2 bases, with 11 bases remaining between them. Per germline, CDR1 SQVTM and CDR2 ANQGSEA. CDR3 length equals 13 residues. The CDR3 bases are TGCAGCGTTGTGGCAGGGGTGAACTATGGCTACACCTTC. Translated, it gives CSVVAGVNYGYTF.

The chain uses TRBV20-1 and TRBJ1-5; 7 nucleotides align to TRBD1. Germline V lookup: CDR1 DFQATT, CDR2 SNEGSKA (reference sequence). The CDR3 loop spans 14 amino acids. The ends lost 4 bases at V and 5 bases at J; junction bases unmatched: 8. The CDR3 sequence: CSATRQGVDQPQHF. The CDR3 region has the DNA TGCAGTGCTACAAGACAGGGAGTCGATCAGCCCCAGCATTTT.

This clonotype appeared a few times. V usage is TRBV29-1 and J usage is TRBJ2-4; 11 positions match TRBD2. Trimming at V came to 7 bases and at J to 8 bases, leaving 16 bases not matched to a gene. The CDR3 covers 16 residues. The germline gives CDR1 SQVTM, CDR2 ANQGSEA. CDR3 loop: CSARRRISGRVDIQYF. DNA of the CDR3: TGCAGCGCCCGGAGGCGGATTAGCGGGAGGGTGGACATTCAGTACTTC.

V is TRBV12-3 or TRBV12-4 and J is TRBJ1-1, with D possibly matching TRBD1 (5 bases). The CDR3 loop spans 15 amino acids. V lost 1 base and J 3 bases, leaving 12 bases between the germline ends. CDR3 coding DNA: TGTGCCAGCAGTTTAGGAGACAGAGACTACACTGAAGCTTTCTTT. Translation: CASSLGDRDYTEAFF.